These T cell receptor beta chains were read from a single sample in a study of T cells in tumors after PD-1 blockade. Profiling relied on immunoSEQ multiplex PCR, and the TCRdb table lists in-frame clones only, not all of them. The sample contains roughly 50,000 clones, 79% of which appear only once. This specimen was PBMCs, taken before anti-PD-1 treatment. The receptors stem from a human donor with basal cell carcinoma. CDR3s include the opening cysteine and the closing phenylalanine or tryptophan. Fields, in order: clone size, V gene, J gene, D gene, CDR3 DNA, CDR3 protein. A D gene is named only where the DNA matches it firmly. Expanded clones are given a class, and other clones once, few, many or no size at all.

clone_size: few
v_call: TRBV7-6
j_call: TRBJ2-3
d_call: -
cdr3_nt: TGTGCCAGCAGCTCCCCAAGCACAGATACGCAGTATTTT
cdr3_aa: CASSSPSTDTQYF

clone_size: few
v_call: TRBV6-5
j_call: TRBJ2-1
d_call: TRBD2
cdr3_nt: TGTGCCAGCAGTTCCCTAGCGGGAGGGAGCTACAATGAGCAGTTCTTC
cdr3_aa: CASSSLAGGSYNEQFF

clone_size: -
v_call: TRBV9
j_call: TRBJ1-3
d_call: -
cdr3_nt: TGTGCCAGCAGCCCCGTGGGGGACTTCTCTGGAAACACCATATATTTT
cdr3_aa: CASSPVGDFSGNTIYF

clone_size: -
v_call: TRBV6-2/TRBV6-3
j_call: TRBJ2-2
d_call: -
cdr3_nt: TGTGCCAGCAGTGACGGCGGGGAGCTGTTTTTT
cdr3_aa: CASSDGGELFF

clone_size: -
v_call: TRBV12-3/TRBV12-4
j_call: TRBJ1-2
d_call: -
cdr3_nt: TGTGCCAGCAGTTTGGGGTCCCCTTATGGCTACACCTTC
cdr3_aa: CASSLGSPYGYTF

clone_size: -
v_call: TRBV29-1
j_call: TRBJ2-3
d_call: TRBD1
cdr3_nt: TGCAGCGCTAAGGGGGCCAGGGGAGTGAGAGATACGCAGTATTTT
cdr3_aa: CSAKGARGVRDTQYF

clone_size: -
v_call: TRBV12-3/TRBV12-4
j_call: TRBJ1-2
d_call: -
cdr3_nt: TGTGCCAGCAGAAGGCCTCAGGCCGGTGGCTACACCTTC
cdr3_aa: CASRRPQAGGYTF

clone_size: -
v_call: TRBV29-1
j_call: TRBJ1-2
d_call: TRBD1
cdr3_nt: TGCAGCGTTGATGAGGGGGCGCCGGAGGGCTACACCTTC
cdr3_aa: CSVDEGAPEGYTF

clone_size: -
v_call: TRBV27
j_call: TRBJ1-1
d_call: -
cdr3_nt: TGTGCCAGCACCCCGGGGTTTGGAATGAACACTGAAGCTTTCTTT
cdr3_aa: CASTPGFGMNTEAFF

clone_size: -
v_call: TRBV28
j_call: TRBJ1-5
d_call: -
cdr3_nt: TGTGCCAGCAGTTGGTCCCAGTATAGCAATCAGCCCCAGCATTTT
cdr3_aa: CASSWSQYSNQPQHF

clone_size: -
v_call: TRBV5-6
j_call: TRBJ1-2
d_call: -
cdr3_nt: TGTGCCAGCAGCCTAACCGGGTCCCGATATTCCTATGGCTACACCTTC
cdr3_aa: CASSLTGSRYSYGYTF

clone_size: -
v_call: TRBV19
j_call: TRBJ1-2
d_call: -
cdr3_nt: TGTGCCAGTAGCCCCCTGTGGGCCAATCTTTATGGCTACACCTTC
cdr3_aa: CASSPLWANLYGYTF

clone_size: few
v_call: TRBV19
j_call: TRBJ1-5
d_call: TRBD1
cdr3_nt: TGTGCCAGTAGCGACTTGGGACAGGGGGCTTTTGGGCAGCCCCAGCATTTT
cdr3_aa: CASSDLGQGAFGQPQHF

clone_size: -
v_call: TRBV2
j_call: TRBJ1-1
d_call: TRBD1
cdr3_nt: TGTGCCAGCACCCTGGACAGGGGAGCTGAAGCTTTCTTT
cdr3_aa: CASTLDRGAEAFF

clone_size: -
v_call: TRBV28
j_call: TRBJ2-7
d_call: -
cdr3_nt: TGTGCCAGCACCTTGGGGACAAGCTCCTACGAGCAGTACTTC
cdr3_aa: CASTLGTSSYEQYF

clone_size: few
v_call: TRBV5-1
j_call: TRBJ2-5
d_call: TRBD1
cdr3_nt: TGCGCCAGCGCGATACAGGGGAAGTACCAAGAGACCCAGTACTTC
cdr3_aa: CASAIQGKYQETQYF

clone_size: -
v_call: TRBV2
j_call: TRBJ1-1
d_call: -
cdr3_nt: TGTGCCAGCGGGGACCGGGGGGTCGGTGAAGCTTTCTTT
cdr3_aa: CASGDRGVGEAFF

clone_size: -
v_call: TRBV5-4
j_call: TRBJ2-3
d_call: TRBD2
cdr3_nt: TGTGCCAGCAGCCCGAGGATGGGACTAGCGGGAGGGTGGACAGATACGCAGTATTTT
cdr3_aa: CASSPRMGLAGGWTDTQYF

clone_size: -
v_call: TRBV27
j_call: TRBJ2-5
d_call: -
cdr3_nt: TGTGCCAGCAGCCCAACGGGCCGAGGGGAAGAGACCCAGTACTTC
cdr3_aa: CASSPTGRGEETQYF

clone_size: -
v_call: TRBV28
j_call: TRBJ1-1
d_call: -
cdr3_nt: TGTGCCAGCAGTTTAAAGGAAAACACTGAAGCTTTCTTT
cdr3_aa: CASSLKENTEAFF

clone_size: once
v_call: TRBV5-5
j_call: TRBJ1-5
d_call: -
cdr3_nt: TGTGCCAGCAGCTTGGGAATCCTTTCGGGTCAGCCCCAGCATTTT
cdr3_aa: CASSLGILSGQPQHF

clone_size: few
v_call: TRBV10-3
j_call: TRBJ1-5
d_call: -
cdr3_nt: TGTGCCATCAAGGGGGGTATAGGAGATCAGCCCCAGCATTTT
cdr3_aa: CAIKGGIGDQPQHF

clone_size: -
v_call: TRBV19
j_call: TRBJ1-1
d_call: -
cdr3_nt: TGTGCCAGTAGTATTTCGACAACGAACACTGAAGCTTTCTTT
cdr3_aa: CASSISTTNTEAFF

clone_size: few
v_call: TRBV18
j_call: TRBJ1-6
d_call: -
cdr3_nt: TGTGCCAGCTCATCCGACAGAAATTCACCCCTCCACTTT
cdr3_aa: CASSSDRNSPLHF

clone_size: -
v_call: TRBV6-6
j_call: TRBJ1-5
d_call: -
cdr3_nt: TGTGCCAGCAGTTACGGTCGAGTTAGCAATCAGCCCCAGCATTTT
cdr3_aa: CASSYGRVSNQPQHF

clone_size: -
v_call: TRBV24-1
j_call: TRBJ2-1
d_call: TRBD2
cdr3_nt: TGTGCCACTAGCGGGAGGTCCCACAATGAGCAGTTCTTC
cdr3_aa: CATSGRSHNEQFF

clone_size: -
v_call: TRBV6-1
j_call: TRBJ1-5
d_call: -
cdr3_nt: TGTGCCAGCAGTGAAGCAGGATGGGCTCAGCCCCAGCATTTT
cdr3_aa: CASSEAGWAQPQHF

clone_size: -
v_call: TRBV5-6
j_call: TRBJ2-7
d_call: -
cdr3_nt: TGTGCCAGCAGCGGGTCTTCCTACGAGCAGTACTTC
cdr3_aa: CASSGSSYEQYF

clone_size: few
v_call: TRBV14
j_call: TRBJ2-5
d_call: -
cdr3_nt: TGTGCCAGCAGCCGCCTCACCGGAGGACTAAACCAAGAGACCCAGTACTTC
cdr3_aa: CASSRLTGGLNQETQYF

clone_size: -
v_call: TRBV5-1
j_call: TRBJ1-1
d_call: -
cdr3_nt: TGCGCCAGCAGCCTGGGGACATTGAACACTGAAGCTTTCTTT
cdr3_aa: CASSLGTLNTEAFF

clone_size: -
v_call: TRBV14
j_call: TRBJ2-7
d_call: TRBD1
cdr3_nt: TGTGCCAGCAGCCGACAGGGGCTCGAGCAGTACTTC
cdr3_aa: CASSRQGLEQYF

clone_size: -
v_call: TRBV27
j_call: TRBJ2-1
d_call: -
cdr3_nt: TGTGCCAGCAGTTTTACCTCGAACAATGAGCAGTTCTTC
cdr3_aa: CASSFTSNNEQFF

clone_size: -
v_call: TRBV11-2
j_call: TRBJ1-3
d_call: -
cdr3_nt: TGTGCCATCTCACTAGACGGTCGCTCTGGAAACACCATATATTTT
cdr3_aa: CAISLDGRSGNTIYF

clone_size: -
v_call: TRBV9
j_call: TRBJ2-2
d_call: TRBD2
cdr3_nt: TGTGCCCGCAGCGGGCGGGGGGAGCGGTTTGCCGGGGAGCTGTTTTTT
cdr3_aa: CARSGRGERFAGELFF

clone_size: -
v_call: TRBV12-5
j_call: TRBJ2-2
d_call: TRBD1
cdr3_nt: TGTGCTAGTGGGCCGGGACAGGGGTACACCGGGGAGCTGTTTTTT
cdr3_aa: CASGPGQGYTGELFF

clone_size: -
v_call: TRBV6-5
j_call: TRBJ1-2
d_call: TRBD1
cdr3_nt: TGTGCCAGCAGTTACTCGGGCAGGGGGGCGTACGGCTACACCTTC
cdr3_aa: CASSYSGRGAYGYTF

clone_size: -
v_call: TRBV2
j_call: TRBJ2-3
d_call: -
cdr3_nt: TGTGCCAGCAGTGAAGGAGCGTATACGCAGTATTTT
cdr3_aa: CASSEGAYTQYF

clone_size: -
v_call: TRBV5-4
j_call: TRBJ2-7
d_call: -
cdr3_nt: TGTGCCAGCAGCTCGATTTCGGGGACCTACGAGCAGTACTTC
cdr3_aa: CASSSISGTYEQYF

clone_size: -
v_call: TRBV29-1
j_call: TRBJ1-6
d_call: -
cdr3_nt: TGCAGCGCCGGTGGACAGAACAATTCACCCCTCCACTTT
cdr3_aa: CSAGGQNNSPLHF

clone_size: -
v_call: TRBV24-1
j_call: TRBJ2-3
d_call: -
cdr3_nt: TGTGCCACCAGTCGAGGGTCAGATACGCAGTATTTT
cdr3_aa: CATSRGSDTQYF

clone_size: -
v_call: TRBV19
j_call: TRBJ2-1
d_call: TRBD2
cdr3_nt: TGTGCCAGTAGTACCGGGACTAGCGGGAGCACTGAGCAGTTCTTC
cdr3_aa: CASSTGTSGSTEQFF

clone_size: once
v_call: TRBV2
j_call: TRBJ1-5
d_call: -
cdr3_nt: TGTGCCAGCAGTGAAGCTGCAACATATCAGCCCCAGCATTTT
cdr3_aa: CASSEAATYQPQHF

clone_size: -
v_call: TRBV10-3
j_call: TRBJ2-1
d_call: -
cdr3_nt: TGTGCCACCGGCCGTTCCGGGACATCTGACAATGAGCAGTTCTTC
cdr3_aa: CATGRSGTSDNEQFF

clone_size: -
v_call: TRBV18
j_call: TRBJ1-3
d_call: -
cdr3_nt: TGTGCCAGCTCATTCCTCCCCGCTAACTCTGGAAACACCATATATTTT
cdr3_aa: CASSFLPANSGNTIYF

clone_size: -
v_call: TRBV6-5
j_call: TRBJ2-7
d_call: TRBD1
cdr3_nt: TGTGCCAGCAGACAAACCGGGACAGGGTCCGAGCAGTACTTC
cdr3_aa: CASRQTGTGSEQYF

clone_size: -
v_call: TRBV6-2/TRBV6-3
j_call: TRBJ1-5
d_call: TRBD1
cdr3_nt: TGTGCCAGCAGTCGGACAGGGACTAGCAATCAGCCCCAGCATTTT
cdr3_aa: CASSRTGTSNQPQHF

clone_size: -
v_call: TRBV7-2
j_call: TRBJ2-1
d_call: -
cdr3_nt: TGTGCCAGCAGCATTAGCGGACGGAGCTCCTACAATGAGCAGTTCTTC
cdr3_aa: CASSISGRSSYNEQFF

clone_size: medium-sized
v_call: TRBV6-6
j_call: TRBJ1-5
d_call: -
cdr3_nt: TGTGCCAGCAGTTACTCCCCGACAAATCAGCCCCAGCATTTT
cdr3_aa: CASSYSPTNQPQHF